This T cell receptor (beta chain) was captured in a study of T cell changes during pregnancy in multiple sclerosis. Clones were sequenced by immunoSEQ multiplex PCR, and TCRdb holds only the in-frame ones, with some missing. The data hold around 83,000 clones, with 75% to 95% observed a single time. Germline trimming cut 10 bases from V and 2 bases from J; bases unmatched to any gene: 23. CDR3 size: 18 residues. CDR1 is MGHRA and CDR2 is YSYEKL in the germline V gene. The source of this sequence is a female donor with multiple sclerosis, enrolled in a pregnancy study. The starting material was CD4+ T cells from peripheral blood mononuclear cells, obtained in the second trimester of pregnancy. The J gene is TRBJ2-7, the V gene TRBV4-1, with 7 bases aligning to TRBD2. CDR3 sequence (DNA): TGCGCCACCCGAATCCCGGGGGTTACTAGCGCCGAAACCTACGAGCAGTACTTC. Amino acids: CATRIPGVTSAETYEQYF.